This TCR beta chain was obtained from a study of blood T cell repertoires in COVID-19. Per germline, CDR1 SGHRS and CDR2 YFSETQ. This CDR3 comprises 17 residues. V trimming: 1 base; J trimming: 0 bases; junction bases outside the gene matches: 3. Using immunoSEQ multiplex PCR, the repertoire was profiled, and TCRdb retains in-frame clones only, with some absent. Here the sample spans approximately 220,000 clones, around 86% being singletons. The chain carries TRBV5-1 and TRBJ2-6; 8 bases are a match to TRBD1. Sequencing was carried out using PBMCs or T cells enriched from blood (not recorded which). The sequence was obtained from a woman in her thirties or forties with acute COVID-19. The CDR3 here is CASSLITGGSGANVLTF. In DNA form, the CDR3 reads TGCGCCAGCAGCTTGATTACAGGGGGCTCTGGGGCCAACGTCCTGACTTTC.